The sequence of this T cell receptor beta chain was determined in a study of blood T cell repertoires in COVID-19. Turning to the study itself: Whether acute or convalescent, the COVID-19 samples came from the United States, Italy and Spain. PBMCs, B-cell-depleted T cells, or T cells provided the cDNA or gDNA that made up the material.

Profiled with immunoSEQ multiplex PCR; TCRdb holds only in-frame clones, not every one. The sample carries 71,000 or so clones, roughly 82% recorded once. V lost 6 bases, J lost 6 bases, and 8 bases stayed unmatched. Germline values: CDR1 SGHNT, CDR2 YYREEE (reference sequence). This CDR3 spans 15 amino acids. The clonotype was recovered from a man aged 50-60 years with acute or convalescent COVID-19. The chain uses TRBV5-4 and TRBJ1-6, with TRBD1 identical over 8 bases. Sequenced: peripheral blood. The CDR3 sequence: CASTQGAASNSPLHF. The CDR3 DNA is TGTGCCAGCACCCAGGGGGCTGCGAGTAATTCACCCCTCCACTTT.